This T cell receptor beta chain emerged from a study of neurological immune-mediated disorders. At least ten counts were recorded for this clonotype. Synthesis of cDNA was performed by 5'RACE using 10-nucleotide random UMIs. TCRdb used MiXCR to reprocess the 5' RACE reads, holding one entry per CDR3 protein. Here the sample spans more than 30,000 distinct CDR3 sequences, about an eighth being singletons. Trimming took off 4 bases at V and 1 base at J, with 16 bases between the two ends. From germline, CDR1 is SEHNR and CDR2 FQNEAQ (reference sequence). The CDR3 covers 16 residues. Specified time point: technical triplicate 2.

This receptor was taken from a female donor with HTLV-1-associated myelopathy (HAM/TSP). The sequenced sample consisted of CD4+ T cells from blood. V and J are TRBV7-9 and TRBJ1-2; D is perhaps TRBD1 (6 bases). CDR3 coding DNA: TGTGCCAGCAGCTCCCGAGGGGGGCTACTTAACTATGGCTACACCTTC. Protein: CASSSRGGLLNYGYTF.